This TCR beta chain stems from a study of patients and donors after allogeneic stem cell transplantation. The CDR3 sequence is 14 residues long. Germline-derived CDR1 and CDR2 are SGHRS and YFSETQ. After removal of 4 bases from V and 4 bases from J, the junction contained 8 bases not matched to a gene. TCRdb called the RT-PCR reads again in MiXCR, with one record for every CDR3 protein. Counted here are approximately 1,500 distinct CDR3 sequences, 27% occurring once; the ten biggest clones make up roughly 40%. The sequenced material came from blood, either unsorted or a sorted T cell fraction (not recorded which). This clonotype originated in a human donor who was either an allogeneic HSCT recipient or a stem cell or donor lymphocyte infusion donor (not recorded which). It is not recorded whose cells these are; they may come from a transplant donor. The chain recombines TRBV5-1 with TRBJ2-7, with 7 bases identical to TRBD1. The CDR3 DNA is TGCGCCAGCAGCGGCACAGGGGTAGTTTACGAGCAGTACTTC. Amino acid sequence: CASSGTGVVYEQYF.